A single sample gave rise to the 9 T cell receptor beta chains below, sequenced in a study of blood T cell repertoires in COVID-19 (dated by TCRdb to the early 2020s). The library relied on the immunoSEQ multiplex PCR assay. The source is immuneACCESS, and TCRdb retained only in-frame sequences with V and J called. Part of the clones is not carried over; for the studies checked, unresolved V genes explain less than half of this, and the remainder is unexplained. The sample yields hundreds of thousands of clones; roughly 90% were counted once. 8% to 9.5% of the sample lies in the top ten. The source material was PBMCs or T cells enriched from blood (not recorded which). Every receptor here comes from a woman aged 18-29 years who had recovered from COVID-19.

This chain links TRBV4-2 with TRBJ1-2; weak D call: TRBD1 (5 bases). The CDR3 sequence is 15 residues long. V was cut by 1 base and J by 1 base, with 10 bases left in between. Germline V lookup: CDR1 LGHNA, CDR2 YNFKEQ. As DNA, the CDR3 is TGTGCCAGCAGCCAAGTGAGCAGGGATAACTATGGCTACACCTTC. It is translated as CASSQVSRDNYGYTF.

A single count supports this clone. The chain is built from TRBV15 and TRBJ2-3; 9 bases match TRBD2. This CDR3 is built from 16 residues. J lost 3 bases, V lost 4 bases, and 8 bases had no gene match. The germline V gene encodes CDR1 LNHNV and CDR2 YYDKDF (reference sequence). In DNA form, the CDR3 reads TGTGCCACCAGCACCGCTAGCGGGACCGGAACAGATACGCAGTATTTT. Amino acid sequence: CATSTASGTGTDTQYF. The entire variable domain, with the rest obtained from reference TRBV15 and TRBJ2-3, is as follows: DAMVIQNPRYQVTQFGKPVTLSCSQTLNHNVMYWYQQKSSQAPKLLFHYYDKDFNNEADTPDNFQSRRPNTSFCFLDIRSPGLGDTAMYLCATSTASGTGTDTQYFGPGTRLTVL.

This clone has only one observation. The chain combines TRBV6-2 or TRBV6-3 with TRBJ2-7, with TRBD2 as a possible D gene (5 bases). The ends were cut back, 5 bases at V and 2 bases at J, with 16 bases in the middle. This CDR3 comprises 15 residues. Germline values: CDR1 MNHEY, CDR2 SVGEGT. CDR3 residues: CASSPRRTKAYEQYF. CDR3 in DNA: TGTGCCAGCAGTCCCCGGAGGACCAAGGCCTACGAGCAGTACTTC.

The chain uses TRBV4-3 and TRBJ1-2; 8 nucleotides line up with TRBD1. The V gene's germline CDR1 is LGHNA and CDR2 YSLEER. After removal of 0 bases from V and 8 bases from J, the junction contained 2 bases not matched to a gene. The CDR3 length is 13 residues. DNA for the CDR3: TGCGCCAGCAGCCAAGACAGGGGGCGAGGCTACACCTTC. As protein: CASSQDRGRGYTF.

The rearrangement uses TRBV9 and TRBJ2-5; 9 bases line up with TRBD1. The CDR3 sequence is 16 residues long. The V gene end was trimmed by 7 bases and the J gene end by 1 base; junction bases not matched to a gene: 11. CDR1 and CDR2 (germline): SGDLS, YYNGEE. CDR3 sequence: CASQGPGTGTQETQYF. In DNA, the CDR3 is TGTGCCAGCCAGGGTCCCGGGACAGGGACCCAAGAGACCCAGTACTTC.

V is TRBV7-2 and J is TRBJ2-3, with TRBD1 as a possible D gene (6 bases). Trimming cost V 5 bases and J 0 bases, with 12 bases left between them. Germline loops: CDR1 SGHTA, CDR2 FQGNSA. The CDR3 has 15 amino acids. The CDR3 DNA reads TGTGCCAGCAGCCTGGACAGTCAAAGCACAGATACGCAGTATTTT. This sequence encodes CASSLDSQSTDTQYF.

The chain joins TRBV5-5 to TRBJ1-2; D is undetermined. Germline V gene sequence: CDR1 SGHKS, CDR2 YYEKEE (reference sequence). V lost 4 bases, J lost 3 bases, and 16 bases lay in between. The CDR3 is 15 amino acids. CDR3 coding DNA: TGTGCCAGCAGCCCAGAACCAGGATTATACTATGGCTACACCTTC. This sequence encodes CASSPEPGLYYGYTF. The full variable domain, with the rest looked up from reference TRBV5-5 and TRBJ1-2, is DAGVTQSPTHLIKTRGQQVTLRCSPISGHKSVSWYQQVLGQGPQFIFQYYEKEERGRGNFPDRFSARQFPNYSSELNVNALLLGDSALYLCASSPEPGLYYGYTFGSGTRLTVV.

V gene TRBV19 combines with J gene TRBJ2-7; unclear D gene. V lost 4 bases and J 6 bases, leaving 13 bases between the germline ends. The CDR3 totals 13 residues. Germline lookup yields CDR1 LNHDA and CDR2 SQIVND (reference sequence). The CDR3 spells CASSTPTGGEQYF. Here the CDR3 DNA reads TGTGCCAGTAGTACCCCGACGGGTGGCGAGCAGTACTTC. Based on the CDR3 plus reference TRBV19 and TRBJ2-7, the full variable domain is DGGITQSPKYLFRKEGQNVTLSCEQNLNHDAMYWYRQDPGQGLRLIYYSQIVNDFQKGDIAEGYSVSREKKESFPLTVTSAQKNPTAFYLCASSTPTGGEQYFGPGTRLTVT.

V is TRBV6-1 and J is TRBJ2-1; 7 bases align to TRBD2. V lost 5 bases, J lost 8 bases, and 9 bases stayed unmatched. The germline CDR1 and CDR2 sequences are MNHNS and SASEGT. The CDR3 is 14 amino acids. This chain's CDR3 is CASSPGLSPHEQFF. CDR3 DNA sequence: TGTGCCAGCAGTCCGGGACTATCCCCCCATGAGCAGTTCTTC.